Listed below are T cell receptor beta chains from one sample, sequenced in a study of blood T cells in healthy people across ages. TCRdb passed the 5' RACE reads through MiXCR, listing each CDR3 protein once. The table includes about 1 million distinct CDR3 sequences, approximately 26% detected once. The same sample was also studied in work on T cells of mothers and their children.

The sample consisted of blood. The receptors were gathered from a girl aged 2 to 9 in good health. CDR3s include the opening cysteine and the closing phenylalanine or tryptophan. The D gene is left open where the match is weak. A row's size may be missing; if present it is once, few, many or a size class.

D gene	V gene	CDR3 length	J gene	clone size	CDR3 protein	CDR3 DNA
-	TRBV28	16	TRBJ2-7	few	CASSSPISGSFYEQYF	TGTGCCAGCAGTTCCCCGATTAGCGGTTCCTTCTACGAGCAGTACTTC
-	TRBV15	12	TRBJ2-5	-	CATSTRLETQYF	TGTGCCACCAGCACTAGATTAGAGACCCAGTACTTC
-	TRBV29-1	12	TRBJ2-3	-	CSTWEITDTQYF	TGCAGCACTTGGGAGATCACAGATACGCAGTATTTT
TRBD2	TRBV7-9	13	TRBJ2-1	-	CAGWTSGYNEQFF	TGTGCCGGCTGGACTAGCGGGTACAATGAGCAGTTCTTC
-	TRBV6-1	15	TRBJ2-5	few	CASSLRRDSKETQYF	TGTGCCAGCAGCCTTAGGAGGGACAGTAAAGAGACCCAGTACTTC
-	TRBV6-5	17	TRBJ2-5	-	CASSYWDPPTYQETQYF	TGTGCCAGCAGTTACTGGGACCCACCAACGTACCAAGAGACCCAGTACTTC
TRBD2	TRBV20-1	14	TRBJ2-3	few	CSAVAGTSTDTPYF	TGCAGTGCCGTAGCGGGGACTAGCACAGATACGCCGTATTTT
TRBD1	TRBV6-2/TRBV6-3	15	TRBJ2-5	few	CASSYGTGRLETQYF	TGTGCCAGCAGCTATGGGACAGGGCGCCTGGAGACCCAGTACTTC
-	TRBV9	15	TRBJ2-5	-	CASSANGHLRETQYF	TGTGCCAGCAGCGCCAACGGGCACCTTAGGGAGACCCAGTACTTC
TRBD1	TRBV10-3	16	TRBJ1-4	-	CAISDSTGTGTEKLFF	TGTGCCATCAGTGACTCCACCGGGACAGGCACTGAAAAACTGTTTTTT
-	TRBV13	14	TRBJ2-1	-	CASSPDWGGNEQFF	TGTGCCAGCAGCCCAGACTGGGGTGGGAATGAGCAGTTCTTC
TRBD1	TRBV5-5	15	TRBJ2-7	-	CASSEGQSPPYEQYF	TGTGCCAGCAGCGAGGGACAGAGTCCCCCTTACGAGCAGTACTTC
-	TRBV7-2	16	TRBJ2-2	few	CASSFGELQLLGELFF	TGTGCCAGCAGCTTCGGGGAACTCCAGTTACTCGGGGAGCTGTTTTTT
TRBD2	TRBV4-3	16	TRBJ2-3	few	CASSRTLAGLKDTQYF	TGCGCCAGCAGCCGGACGTTAGCGGGGTTGAAAGATACGCAGTATTTT
-	TRBV29-1	13	TRBJ2-5	-	CSASPAVQETQYF	TGCAGCGCTTCACCAGCGGTACAAGAGACCCAGTACTTC
-	TRBV15	12	TRBJ1-1	few	CATGQTNTEAFF	TGTGCCACCGGTCAGACGAACACTGAAGCTTTCTTT
TRBD1	TRBV12-3/TRBV12-4	14	TRBJ2-1	-	CASMSGQIYNEQFF	TGTGCCAGCATGTCGGGACAGATCTACAATGAGCAGTTCTTC
-	TRBV11-3	17	TRBJ2-1	-	CASSLGWGGEKDNEQFF	TGTGCCAGCAGCTTAGGGTGGGGCGGTGAAAAGGACAATGAGCAGTTCTTC
-	TRBV11-3	12	TRBJ2-1	few	CASSPGRREQFF	TGTGCCAGCAGCCCCGGTCGTCGCGAGCAGTTCTTC
-	TRBV7-2	15	TRBJ1-2	-	CASSFQLAFDSDPSF	TGTGCCAGCAGCTTCCAGTTGGCATTCGACAGTGACCCTTCCTTC
-	TRBV7-2	14	TRBJ2-3	few	CASSQAGISDTQYF	TGTGCCAGCAGCCAGGCAGGGATATCCGATACGCAGTATTTT
-	TRBV29-1	17	TRBJ1-1	-	CSSIGGGARQMNTEAFF	TGCAGCTCCATTGGGGGGGGGGCGCGACAGATGAACACTGAAGCTTTCTTT
-	TRBV10-3	16	TRBJ1-1	-	CAISESKPHQDTEAFF	TGTGCCATCAGTGAGTCAAAGCCCCACCAGGACACTGAAGCTTTCTTT
-	TRBV4-2	13	TRBJ2-1	-	CASSQALSRKQFF	TGTGCCAGCAGCCAAGCCCTAAGCAGAAAGCAGTTCTTC
-	TRBV24-1	17	TRBJ2-1	once	CATSDRPRLSSYNEQFF	TGTGCCACCAGTGACCGACCTCGACTCAGCTCCTACAATGAGCAGTTCTTC
-	TRBV20-1	14	TRBJ2-7	-	CSAGDRYPAYEQYF	TGCAGTGCTGGGGACCGATACCCTGCCTACGAGCAGTACTTC
-	TRBV5-1	12	TRBJ1-4	-	CACSLDNEKLFF	TGCGCCTGTAGCTTGGATAATGAAAAACTGTTTTTT
TRBD1	TRBV20-1	16	TRBJ2-2	-	CSARDGGTGLTGELFF	TGCAGTGCTAGAGATGGAGGGACAGGGTTGACCGGGGAGCTGTTTTTT
TRBD1	TRBV6-6	13	TRBJ1-2	few	CASIQQGAYGYTF	TGTGCCAGCATCCAGCAGGGGGCCTATGGCTACACCTTC
-	TRBV6-2/TRBV6-3	14	TRBJ1-1	few	CASSLRGGRTEAFF	TGTGCCAGCAGTCTTCGCGGGGGACGGACTGAAGCTTTCTTT
TRBD1	TRBV19	14	TRBJ1-5	-	CASTDRVGNQPQHF	TGTGCCAGTACCGACAGGGTGGGCAATCAGCCCCAGCATTTT
-	TRBV7-6	14	TRBJ1-6	-	CASSPDTGRPPLHF	TGTGCCAGCAGTCCGGACACCGGACGGCCACCCCTCCACTTT
TRBD2	TRBV20-1	15	TRBJ2-2	few	CSAGSSGLNTGELFF	TGCAGTGCTGGATCTAGCGGGCTGAACACCGGGGAGCTGTTTTTT
-	TRBV13	15	TRBJ2-1	few	CASSLGGGGVNEQFF	TGTGCCAGCAGCTTAGGTGGGGGCGGGGTCAATGAGCAGTTCTTC
-	TRBV11-2	15	TRBJ1-2	-	CASSLDGGEYYGYTF	TGTGCCAGCAGCTTAGATGGGGGGGAATACTATGGCTACACCTTC
-	TRBV1	14	TRBJ2-7	-	CTSSTRDRAYEQYF	TGCACCAGCAGCACTCGGGACAGAGCCTACGAGCAGTACTTC
-	TRBV20-1	16	TRBJ2-7	few	CSATPIDGNPSYEQYF	TGCAGTGCTACCCCCATCGACGGGAATCCCTCCTACGAGCAGTACTTC
-	TRBV4-1	15	TRBJ1-1	-	CASSQDRGLGTEAFF	TGCGCCAGCAGCCAAGATCGGGGTCTAGGCACTGAAGCTTTCTTT
-	TRBV20-1	12	TRBJ1-1	few	CSASDGEGQAFF	TGCAGTGCTAGTGACGGCGAGGGGCAAGCTTTCTTT
-	TRBV28	15	TRBJ1-1	-	CASSQDREGYTEAFF	TGTGCCAGCAGTCAGGACAGAGAGGGGTACACTGAAGCTTTCTTT
TRBD1	TRBV29-1	13	TRBJ2-5	-	CSADRVGPETQYF	TGCAGCGCTGACAGGGTTGGGCCAGAGACCCAGTACTTC
-	TRBV7-2	17	TRBJ2-5	-	CASSLGSARTIQQTQYF	TGTGCCAGCAGCTTAGGGTCGGCTAGAACAATTCAACAGACCCAGTACTTC
-	TRBV3-1	13	TRBJ2-5	-	CASSQDPRGWQYF	TGTGCCAGCAGCCAAGATCCAAGAGGTTGGCAGTACTTC
-	TRBV27	17	TRBJ1-1	-	CASSLLHSLASPTEAFF	TGTGCCAGCAGTTTATTACACAGTCTGGCGAGTCCCACTGAAGCTTTCTTT
-	TRBV20-1	13	TRBJ2-1	-	CSARVPRGPEQFF	TGCAGTGCTAGAGTACCCAGGGGCCCAGAGCAGTTCTTC
-	TRBV6-6	16	TRBJ2-7	few	CASSYSQGWDAYEQYF	TGTGCCAGCAGTTACTCGCAGGGGTGGGATGCCTACGAGCAGTACTTC
-	TRBV4-3	15	TRBJ1-1	few	CASSLDVLGRTEAFF	TGCGCCAGCAGCCTAGATGTTCTGGGTAGAACTGAAGCTTTCTTT
-	TRBV4-1	14	TRBJ2-7	-	CASSQNLAGNEQYF	TGCGCCAGCAGCCAAAATTTGGCGGGGAACGAGCAGTACTTC
-	TRBV6-4	13	TRBJ2-1	-	CASSLDGEGQQFF	TGTGCCAGCAGCTTGGACGGTGAAGGGCAGCAGTTCTTC
TRBD2	TRBV3-1	15	TRBJ2-2	-	CASSLPPGGSGELFF	TGTGCCAGCAGCCTCCCACCGGGAGGATCAGGGGAGCTGTTTTTT
-	TRBV11-2	14	TRBJ1-1	-	CASSLGGLSTEAFF	TGTGCCAGCAGCTTAGGTGGTCTAAGCACTGAAGCTTTCTTT
-	TRBV7-3	13	TRBJ2-1	few	CASSALGSNEQFF	TGTGCCAGCAGCGCGCTCGGGAGCAATGAGCAGTTCTTC
-	TRBV12-3/TRBV12-4	13	TRBJ2-1	few	CASVGWDGNEQFF	TGTGCCAGCGTCGGCTGGGACGGCAATGAGCAGTTCTTC
-	TRBV6-2/TRBV6-3	15	TRBJ2-3	-	CASSDGGALGDTQYF	TGTGCCAGCAGCGACGGAGGGGCGTTGGGAGATACGCAGTATTTT
-	TRBV20-1	15	TRBJ1-2	-	CSARDRRGGNYGYTF	TGCAGTGCTAGAGATCGACGAGGGGGTAACTATGGCTACACCTTC